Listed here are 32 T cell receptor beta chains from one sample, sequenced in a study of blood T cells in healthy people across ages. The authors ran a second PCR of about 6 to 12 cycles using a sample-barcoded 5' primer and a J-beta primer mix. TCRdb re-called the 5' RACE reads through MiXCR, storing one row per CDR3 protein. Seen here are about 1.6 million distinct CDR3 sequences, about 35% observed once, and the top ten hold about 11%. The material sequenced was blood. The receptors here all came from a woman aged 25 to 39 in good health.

Written as DNA, the CDR3 is TGTGCCAGCAGCCCAGGACAAGGCTACACCTTC. This gives the protein CASSPGQGYTF. The V gene is TRBV12-3 or TRBV12-4, the J gene TRBJ1-2; D may be TRBD1 (5 bases). The CDR3 spans 11 residues. V lost 6 bases and J 8 bases, leaving 10 bases between the germline ends.

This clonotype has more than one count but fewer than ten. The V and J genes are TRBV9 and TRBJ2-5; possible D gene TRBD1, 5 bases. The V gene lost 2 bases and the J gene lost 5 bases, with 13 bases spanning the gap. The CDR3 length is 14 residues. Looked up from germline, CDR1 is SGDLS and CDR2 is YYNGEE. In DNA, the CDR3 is TGTGCCAGCAGCGTTTATCCAGGGTGGGAGACCCAGTACTTC. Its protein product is CASSVYPGWETQYF.

In nucleotides, the CDR3 is TGCGCCAGCCCCTTTTGGGGTACCTACAATGAGCAGTTCTTC. Protein sequence: CASPFWGTYNEQFF. This chain connects TRBV5-1 to TRBJ2-1; D call uncertain. Per germline, CDR1 SGHRS and CDR2 YFSETQ. V lost 7 bases and J lost 2, with 13 bases in between. The length of the CDR3 is 14 residues.

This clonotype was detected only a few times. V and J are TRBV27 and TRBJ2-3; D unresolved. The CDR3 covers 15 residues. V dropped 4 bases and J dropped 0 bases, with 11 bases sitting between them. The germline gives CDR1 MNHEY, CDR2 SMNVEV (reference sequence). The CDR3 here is CASSWGIASTDTQYF. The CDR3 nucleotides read TGTGCCAGCAGTTGGGGTATCGCTAGCACAGATACGCAGTATTTT.

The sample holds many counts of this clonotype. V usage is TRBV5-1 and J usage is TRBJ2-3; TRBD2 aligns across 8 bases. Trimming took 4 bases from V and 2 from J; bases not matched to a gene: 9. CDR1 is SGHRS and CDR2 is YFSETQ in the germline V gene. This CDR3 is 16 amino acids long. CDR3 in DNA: TGCGCCAGCAGCCTCTCCCGCGGGGGGTCCACAGATACGCAGTATTTT. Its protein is CASSLSRGGSTDTQYF. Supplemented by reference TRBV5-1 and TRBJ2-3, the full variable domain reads KAGVTQTPRYLIKTRGQQVTLSCSPISGHRSVSWYQQTPGQGLQFLFEYFSETQRNKGNFPGRFSGRQFSNSRSEMNVSTLELGDSALYLCASSLSRGGSTDTQYFGPGTRLTVL.

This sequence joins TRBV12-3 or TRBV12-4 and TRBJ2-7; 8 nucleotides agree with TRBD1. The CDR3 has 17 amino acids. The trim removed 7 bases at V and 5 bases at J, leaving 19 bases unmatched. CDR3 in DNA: TGTGCCAGCACCCCCTTGACAGGGGAAACTAACCTCGACGAGCAGTACTTC. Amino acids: CASTPLTGETNLDEQYF.

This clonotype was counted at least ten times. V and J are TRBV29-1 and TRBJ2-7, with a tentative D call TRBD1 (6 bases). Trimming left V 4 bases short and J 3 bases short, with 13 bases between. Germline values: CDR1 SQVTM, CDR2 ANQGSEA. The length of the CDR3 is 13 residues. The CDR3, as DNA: TGCAGCGTTGCCGGGACATTCGACTACGAGCAGTACTTC. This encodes CSVAGTFDYEQYF.

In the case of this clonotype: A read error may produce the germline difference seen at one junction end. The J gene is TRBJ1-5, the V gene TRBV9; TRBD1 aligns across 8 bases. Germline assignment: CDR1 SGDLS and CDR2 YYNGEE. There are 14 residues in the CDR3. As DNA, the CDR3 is TGTGCCAGCAGCCCCGGGACAGGCAATCAGTCCCAGCATTTT. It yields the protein CASSPGTGNQSQHF.

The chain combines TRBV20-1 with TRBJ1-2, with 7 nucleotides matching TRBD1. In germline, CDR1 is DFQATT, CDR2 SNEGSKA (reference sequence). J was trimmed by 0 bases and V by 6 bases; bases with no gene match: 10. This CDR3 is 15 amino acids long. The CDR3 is CSAATYRGANYGYTF. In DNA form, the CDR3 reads TGCAGTGCGGCGACTTACAGGGGAGCTAACTATGGCTACACCTTC.

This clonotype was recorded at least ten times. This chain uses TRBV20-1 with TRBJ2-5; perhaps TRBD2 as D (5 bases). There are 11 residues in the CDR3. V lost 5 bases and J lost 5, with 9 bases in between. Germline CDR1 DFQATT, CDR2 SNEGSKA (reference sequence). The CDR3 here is CSAPSLETQYF. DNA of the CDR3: TGCAGTGCTCCTAGCCTGGAGACCCAGTACTTC.

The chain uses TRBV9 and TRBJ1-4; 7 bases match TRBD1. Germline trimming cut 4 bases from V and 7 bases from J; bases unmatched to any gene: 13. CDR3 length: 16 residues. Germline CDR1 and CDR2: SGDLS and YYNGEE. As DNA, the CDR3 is TGTGCCAGCAGCCCGAGGGACGGGACAGCTGGTGAAAAACTGTTTTTT. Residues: CASSPRDGTAGEKLFF.

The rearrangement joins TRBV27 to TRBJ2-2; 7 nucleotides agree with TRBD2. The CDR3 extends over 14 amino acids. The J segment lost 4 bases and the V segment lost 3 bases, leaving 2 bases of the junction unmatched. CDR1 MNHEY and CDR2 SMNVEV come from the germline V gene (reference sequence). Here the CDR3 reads CASSLGTTTGELFF. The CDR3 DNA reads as TGTGCCAGCAGTTTGGGGACTACCACCGGGGAGCTGTTTTTT.

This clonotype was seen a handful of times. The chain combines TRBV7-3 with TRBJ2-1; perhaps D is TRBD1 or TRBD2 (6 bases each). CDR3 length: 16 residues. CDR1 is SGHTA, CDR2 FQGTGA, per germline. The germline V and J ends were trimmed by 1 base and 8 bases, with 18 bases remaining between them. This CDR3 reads CASSLRGTPGVDEQFF. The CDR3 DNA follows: TGTGCCAGCAGCTTAAGGGGGACACCGGGGGTGGATGAGCAGTTCTTC.

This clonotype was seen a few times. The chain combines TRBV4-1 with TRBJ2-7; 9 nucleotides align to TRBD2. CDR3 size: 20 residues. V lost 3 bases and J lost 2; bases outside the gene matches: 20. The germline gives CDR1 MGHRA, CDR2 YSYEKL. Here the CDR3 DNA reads TGCGCCAGCAGCCATAAATTTTCGGGAACTAGCGGGCGGAGCACCTACGAGCAGTACTTC. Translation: CASSHKFSGTSGRSTYEQYF.

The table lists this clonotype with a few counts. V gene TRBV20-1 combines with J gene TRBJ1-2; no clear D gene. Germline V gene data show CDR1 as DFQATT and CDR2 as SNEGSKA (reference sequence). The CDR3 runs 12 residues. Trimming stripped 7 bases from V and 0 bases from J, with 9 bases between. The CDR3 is CSVAATNYGYTF. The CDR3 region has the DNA TGCAGTGTAGCAGCTACTAACTATGGCTACACCTTC.

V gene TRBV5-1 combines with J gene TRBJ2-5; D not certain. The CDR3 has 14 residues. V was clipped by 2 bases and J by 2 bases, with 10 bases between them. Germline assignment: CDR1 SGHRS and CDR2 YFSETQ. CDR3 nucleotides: TGCGCCAGCAGCTTTCTTGCAGTACAAGAGACCCAGTACTTC. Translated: CASSFLAVQETQYF.

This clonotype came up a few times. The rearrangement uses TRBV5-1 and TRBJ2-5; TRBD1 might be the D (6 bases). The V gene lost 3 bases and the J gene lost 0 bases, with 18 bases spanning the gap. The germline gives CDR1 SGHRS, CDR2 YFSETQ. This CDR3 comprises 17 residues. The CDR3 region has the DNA TGCGCCAGCAGCTGGATTTATCGGGACACAAACCAAGAGACCCAGTACTTC. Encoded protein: CASSWIYRDTNQETQYF.

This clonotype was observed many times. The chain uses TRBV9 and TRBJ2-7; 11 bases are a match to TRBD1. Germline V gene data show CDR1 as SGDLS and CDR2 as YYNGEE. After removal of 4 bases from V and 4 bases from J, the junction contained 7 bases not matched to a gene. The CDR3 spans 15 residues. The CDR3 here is CASSPGTGGLYEQYF. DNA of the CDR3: TGTGCCAGCAGCCCGGGGACAGGGGGGCTGTACGAGCAGTACTTC.

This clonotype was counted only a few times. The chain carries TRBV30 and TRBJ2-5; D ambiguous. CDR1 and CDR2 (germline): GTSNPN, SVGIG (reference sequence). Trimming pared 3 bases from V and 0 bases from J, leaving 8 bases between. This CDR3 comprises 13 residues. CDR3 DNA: TGTGCCTGGAGCAAAAGCGACCAAGAGACCCAGTACTTC. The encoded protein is CAWSKSDQETQYF.

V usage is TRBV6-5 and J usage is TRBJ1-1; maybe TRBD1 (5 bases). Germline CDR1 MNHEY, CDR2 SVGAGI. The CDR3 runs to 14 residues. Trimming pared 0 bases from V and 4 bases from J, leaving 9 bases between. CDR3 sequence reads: CASSYSLDTTEAFF. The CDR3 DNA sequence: TGTGCCAGCAGTTACTCTCTGGACACCACTGAAGCTTTCTTT.

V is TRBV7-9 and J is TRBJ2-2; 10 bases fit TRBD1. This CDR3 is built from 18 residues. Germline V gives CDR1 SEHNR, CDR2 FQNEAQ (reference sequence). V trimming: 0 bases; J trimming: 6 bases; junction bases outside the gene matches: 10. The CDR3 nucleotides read TGTGCCAGCAGCTTAGCGCAGCTGGGACAGGGGACCCCCGGGGAGCTGTTTTTT. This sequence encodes CASSLAQLGQGTPGELFF. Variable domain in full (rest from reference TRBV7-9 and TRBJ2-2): DTGVSQNPRHKITKRGQNVTFRCDPISEHNRLYWYRQTLGQGPEFLTYFQNEAQLEKSRLLSDRFSAERPKGSFSTLEIQRTEQGDSAMYLCASSLAQLGQGTPGELFFGEGSRLTVL.

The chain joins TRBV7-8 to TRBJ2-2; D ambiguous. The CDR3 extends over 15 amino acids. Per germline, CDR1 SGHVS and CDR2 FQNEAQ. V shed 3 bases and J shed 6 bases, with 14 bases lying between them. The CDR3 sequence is CASSLGTLGSGELFF. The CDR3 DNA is TGTGCCAGCAGCTTGGGAACCCTAGGGTCCGGGGAGCTGTTTTTT.

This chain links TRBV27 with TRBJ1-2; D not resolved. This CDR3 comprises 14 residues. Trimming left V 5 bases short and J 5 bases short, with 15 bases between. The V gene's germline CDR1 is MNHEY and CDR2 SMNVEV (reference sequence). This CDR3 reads CASSPHRRRYGYTF. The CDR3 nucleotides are TGTGCCAGCAGTCCCCATCGAAGAAGGTATGGCTACACCTTC.

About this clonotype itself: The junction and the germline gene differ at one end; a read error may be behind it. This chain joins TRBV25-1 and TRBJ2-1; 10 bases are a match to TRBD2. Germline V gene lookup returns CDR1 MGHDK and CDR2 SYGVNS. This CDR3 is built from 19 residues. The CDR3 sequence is CASSESERGGESSHNEQFF. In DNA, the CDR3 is TGTGCCAGCAGTGAATCAGAGCGGGGGGGCGAGAGCTCCCACAATGAGCAGTTCTTC.

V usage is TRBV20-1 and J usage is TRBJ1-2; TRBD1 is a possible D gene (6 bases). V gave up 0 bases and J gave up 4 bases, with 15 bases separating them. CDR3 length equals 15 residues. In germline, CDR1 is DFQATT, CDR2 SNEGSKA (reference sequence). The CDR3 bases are TGCAGTGCTAGAGAGGGACAAGGGGTGCTCTATGGCTACACCTTC. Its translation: CSAREGQGVLYGYTF.

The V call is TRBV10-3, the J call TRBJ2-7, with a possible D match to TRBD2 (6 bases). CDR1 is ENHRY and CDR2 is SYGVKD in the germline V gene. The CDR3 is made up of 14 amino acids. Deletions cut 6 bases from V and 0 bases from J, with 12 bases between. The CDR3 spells CAISWDGSSYEQYF. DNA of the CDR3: TGTGCCATCAGCTGGGACGGGAGCTCCTACGAGCAGTACTTC.

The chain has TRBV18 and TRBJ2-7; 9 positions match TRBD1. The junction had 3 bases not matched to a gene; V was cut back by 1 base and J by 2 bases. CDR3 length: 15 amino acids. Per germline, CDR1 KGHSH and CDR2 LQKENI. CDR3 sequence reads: CASSPQDRGPYEQYF. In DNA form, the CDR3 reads TGTGCCAGCTCACCACAGGACAGGGGCCCCTACGAGCAGTACTTC.

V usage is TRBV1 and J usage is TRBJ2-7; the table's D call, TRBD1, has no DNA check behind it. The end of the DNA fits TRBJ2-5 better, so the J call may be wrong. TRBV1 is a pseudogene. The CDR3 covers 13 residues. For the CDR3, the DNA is TGCACCAGCAGCCAAGTGTCCGAGGAGACCCAGTACTTC. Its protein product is CTSSQVSEETQYF.

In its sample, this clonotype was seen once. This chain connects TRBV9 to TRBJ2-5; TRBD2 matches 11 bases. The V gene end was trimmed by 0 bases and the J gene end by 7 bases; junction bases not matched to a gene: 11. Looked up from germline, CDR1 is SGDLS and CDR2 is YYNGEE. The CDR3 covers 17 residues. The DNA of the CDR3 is TGTGCCAGCAGCGTAGGAAATAGCGGGGGGGCCTTCGGGACCCAGTACTTC. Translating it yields CASSVGNSGGAFGTQYF.

The CDR3 coding sequence is TGTGCCGGAGCTCATGAGCAGTTCTTC. This codes for CAGAHEQFF. The rearrangement uses TRBV30 and TRBJ2-1; D is unclear. V lost 8 bases and J lost 8, with 7 bases in between. CDR1 and CDR2 (germline): GTSNPN, SVGIG (reference sequence). The CDR3 has 9 residues.

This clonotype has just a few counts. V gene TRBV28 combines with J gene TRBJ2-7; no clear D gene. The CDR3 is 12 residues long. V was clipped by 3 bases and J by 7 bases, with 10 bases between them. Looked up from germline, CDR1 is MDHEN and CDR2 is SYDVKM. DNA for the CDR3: TGTGCCAGCAGTTTTCTGGTGGAAGAGCAGTACTTC. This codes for CASSFLVEEQYF. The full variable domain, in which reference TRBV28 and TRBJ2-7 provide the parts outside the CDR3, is DVKVTQSSRYLVKRTGEKVFLECVQDMDHENMFWYRQDPGLGLRLIYFSYDVKMKEKGDIPEGYSVSREKKERFSLILESASTNQTSMYLCASSFLVEEQYFGPGTRLTVT.

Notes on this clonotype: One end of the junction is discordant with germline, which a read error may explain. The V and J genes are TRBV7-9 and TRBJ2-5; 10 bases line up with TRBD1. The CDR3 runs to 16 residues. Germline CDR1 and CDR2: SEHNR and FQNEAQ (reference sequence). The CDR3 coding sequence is TGTGCCAGCAGCCACGGGACAGGGGATGTGGGAGAGACCCGGTACTTC. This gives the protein CASSHGTGDVGETRYF.